This T cell receptor beta chain was profiled in a study of T cells after yellow fever vaccination. The CDR3 is 14 amino acids. The germline V gene encodes CDR1 SGHVS and CDR2 FNYEAQ. Germline trimming cut 5 bases from V and 3 bases from J; bases unmatched to any gene: 4. Each CDR3 protein gets one entry after TCRdb re-called the 5' RACE reads with MiXCR. The sample yields about 340,000 distinct CDR3 sequences, roughly 8.7% seen once. This clonotype occurred a few times. The TCR was taken from a man aged 18 to 30 who received the YFV17D yellow fever vaccine. This rearrangement joins TRBV7-6 to TRBJ2-5, with TRBD2 matching over 9 bases. Sequences were derived from PBMCs, sampled on the day of the first yellow fever vaccination. The CDR3 bases are TGTGCCAGCAGCCCTTTAGCGGGGGAAGAGACCCAGTACTTC. It specifies CASSPLAGEETQYF.